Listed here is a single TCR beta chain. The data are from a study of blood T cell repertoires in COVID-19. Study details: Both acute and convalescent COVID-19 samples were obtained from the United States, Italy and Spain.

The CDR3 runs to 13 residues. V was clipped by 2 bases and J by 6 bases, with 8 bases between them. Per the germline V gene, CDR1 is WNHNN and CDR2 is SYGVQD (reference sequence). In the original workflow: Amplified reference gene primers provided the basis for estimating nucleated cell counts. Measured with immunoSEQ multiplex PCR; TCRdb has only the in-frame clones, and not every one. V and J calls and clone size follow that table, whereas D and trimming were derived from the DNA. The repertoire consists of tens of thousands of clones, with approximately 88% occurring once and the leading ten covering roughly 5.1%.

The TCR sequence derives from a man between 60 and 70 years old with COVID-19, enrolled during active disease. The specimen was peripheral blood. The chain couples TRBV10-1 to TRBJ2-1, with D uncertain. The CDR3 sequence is CASSELNSNEQFF. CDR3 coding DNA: TGCGCCAGCAGTGAGCTCAACAGCAATGAGCAGTTCTTC.